Shown below are 20 T cell receptor beta chains from a single sample sequenced in a study of cytomegalovirus exposure and HLA in healthy donors. This PCR relied on a set of 60 Vbeta primers and 13 Jbeta primers. Clones were read by immunoSEQ multiplex PCR, and TCRdb kept only the in-frame ones, dropping some. The repertoire consists of almost 200,000 clones, with 70% to 80% occurring once and the leading ten covering 0.39%. Sequencing was performed on PBMCs. These receptors were collected from a male donor in good health and CMV-seropositive.

The chain combines TRBV7-7 with TRBJ1-1; a possible D gene is TRBD1 (5 bases). In germline, CDR1 is SSHAT, CDR2 FNYEAQ (reference sequence). CDR3 length: 15 residues. Trimming shortened V by 5 bases and J by 5 bases, and 18 bases separated the two germline ends. The CDR3 spells CASSPGGGGGTEAFF. The CDR3 DNA reads TGTGCCAGCAGCCCGGGGGGTGGTGGGGGGACTGAAGCTTTCTTT.

V is TRBV11-3 and J is TRBJ2-2, with 8 bases matching TRBD2. V gave up 6 bases and J gave up 5 bases; unmatched junction bases: 8. The CDR3 runs to 15 residues. From germline, CDR1 is SGHNT and CDR2 YENEEA. The CDR3 loop reads CASRSAGEGTGELFF. In nucleotides, the CDR3 is TGTGCCAGCAGGTCAGCGGGAGAGGGGACCGGGGAGCTGTTTTTT.

CDR3 DNA: TGTGCCAGCAGCCTCGCCGGGGGTCTTCATTCACCCCTCCACTTT. Protein product: CASSLAGGLHSPLHF. The chain couples TRBV7-3 to TRBJ1-6; TRBD1 is a possible D gene (5 bases). There are 15 residues in the CDR3. Trimming took off 5 bases at V and 8 bases at J, with 16 bases between the two ends. Germline V gene data show CDR1 as SGHTA and CDR2 as FQGTGA.

This chain uses TRBV7-3 with TRBJ2-3; D call uncertain. The V end lost 4 bases, the J end lost 6 bases, and 14 bases lay between the germline ends. Germline values: CDR1 SGHTA, CDR2 FQGTGA. This CDR3 region has 14 residues. As DNA, the CDR3 is TGTGCCAGCAGCTCTCGCACCACCGGGGATACGCAGTATTTT. Residues: CASSSRTTGDTQYF.

The gene calls are TRBV7-9 and TRBJ2-5; no reliable D call. This CDR3 spans 14 amino acids. Trimming stripped 1 base from V and 3 bases from J, with 9 bases between. The germline V gene has CDR1 SEHNR and CDR2 FQNEAQ (reference sequence). CDR3 amino acids: CASSLENGEETQYF. DNA for the CDR3: TGTGCCAGCAGCTTAGAGAATGGAGAAGAGACCCAGTACTTC.

V gene TRBV23-1 combines with J gene TRBJ1-6; 9 bases match TRBD1. TRBV23-1 is classed as an ORF, of uncertain function. The CDR3 is made up of 17 amino acids. J lost 8 bases, V lost 7 bases, and 15 bases had no gene match. The CDR3 DNA follows: TGCGCCAGCACCCGGGGGACAGGGAAGTTTGGCGATTCACCCCTCCACTTT. Protein product: CASTRGTGKFGDSPLHF.

This chain connects TRBV15 to TRBJ2-7, with 8 bases aligning to TRBD1. Germline V CDR1 and CDR2: LNHNV, YYDKDF (reference sequence). With 3 bases clipped from V and 4 bases from J, the junction kept 11 bases outside the gene matches. This CDR3 is 16 amino acids long. The CDR3: CATSRPHGDRPYEQYF. In DNA form, the CDR3 reads TGTGCCACCAGCAGGCCACATGGGGACAGGCCGTACGAGCAGTACTTC.

J is TRBJ1-3 and V is TRBV5-1; D might be TRBD1 (6 bases). Looked up from germline, CDR1 is SGHRS and CDR2 is YFSETQ. The CDR3 consists of 17 residues. Between the trimmed V and J ends, which lost 4 bases and 4 bases, there was a span of 21 bases. CDR3 loop: CASSPFPTGKYGNTIYF. CDR3 DNA: TGCGCCAGCAGCCCCTTTCCCACAGGGAAGTACGGAAACACCATATATTTT.

Details on this clone: The identical CDR3 is also encoded by other nucleotide sequences in the sample. The chain couples TRBV6-5 to TRBJ1-1; 7 bases are shared with TRBD1. Germline-derived CDR1 and CDR2 are MNHEY and SVGAGI. The CDR3 spans 14 residues. V lost 5 bases, J lost 2 bases, and 5 bases stayed unmatched. Written as DNA, the CDR3 is TGTGCCAGCAGTCCCGGGACAGCCAACACTGAAGCTTTCTTT. Its translation: CASSPGTANTEAFF.

The rearrangement links TRBV4-2 to TRBJ2-5; 11 bases match TRBD2. This CDR3 is 20 amino acids long. Germline V gene data show CDR1 as LGHNA and CDR2 as YNFKEQ. The trim removed 4 bases at V and 2 bases at J, leaving 18 bases unmatched. CDR3 loop: CASSLEFLVAGGNRQETQYF. The CDR3 DNA is TGTGCCAGCAGCCTTGAGTTTCTCGTAGCGGGGGGGAATAGACAAGAGACCCAGTACTTC.

This clone was counted between two and nine times. The chain has TRBV7-8 and TRBJ2-7; D remains ambiguous. This CDR3 has 13 residues. Per germline, CDR1 SGHVS and CDR2 FQNEAQ. Trimming pared 5 bases from V and 7 bases from J, leaving 15 bases between. This CDR3 reads CASSPRPRYEQYF. The CDR3 DNA reads TGTGCCAGCAGCCCCCGCCCGAGGTATGAGCAGTACTTC.

The chain uses TRBV28 and TRBJ2-5; 7 bases match TRBD1. The CDR3 runs to 17 residues. Germline V gene sequence: CDR1 MDHEN, CDR2 SYDVKM. With V trimmed by 5 bases and J by 5 bases, 17 bases remained unmatched. CDR3 DNA: TGTGCCAGCAGTGGGACCCGGGACAGAGCTCTTAGGGAGACCCAGTACTTC. It specifies CASSGTRDRALRETQYF.

The chain carries TRBV23-1 and TRBJ1-5; maybe TRBD1 (6 bases). TRBV23-1 is designated an ORF whose function remains uncertain. V shed 5 bases and J shed 0 bases, with 17 bases lying between them. This CDR3 region has 17 residues. The CDR3 bases are TGCGCCAGCAGTGTTTACAGGGAGGGCTATAGCAATCAGCCCCAGCATTTT. The encoded protein is CASSVYREGYSNQPQHF.

This clone occurred once. The genes are TRBV4-3 and TRBJ2-7, with 7 bases aligning to TRBD1. This CDR3 has 15 amino acids. The V and J ends lost 3 bases and 3 bases, in that order; junction bases with no gene match: 8. CDR1 and CDR2 from the germline V gene are LGHNA and YSLEER. CDR3 nucleotides: TGCGCCAGCAGCCAGACCACAGGGACAGTCTACGAGCAGTACTTC. This encodes CASSQTTGTVYEQYF.

V is TRBV5-4 and J is TRBJ1-1; 9 nucleotides align to TRBD1. V lost 6 bases and J lost 7; bases outside the gene matches: 10. CDR1 is SGHNT, CDR2 YYREEE, per germline (reference sequence). This CDR3 is built from 14 residues. CDR3 sequence: CASNPGQGPDEAFF. DNA of the CDR3: TGTGCCAGCAACCCGGGACAGGGACCCGATGAAGCTTTCTTT.

The chain employs TRBV7-9 and TRBJ2-4, with D perhaps matching TRBD2 (6 bases). Trimming took off 1 base at V and 1 base at J, with 11 bases between the two ends. Germline loops: CDR1 SEHNR, CDR2 FQNEAQ (reference sequence). This CDR3 region has 16 residues. The CDR3 reads CASSLGGSGAKNIQYF. The CDR3 region has the DNA TGTGCCAGCAGCTTAGGGGGGAGCGGGGCCAAAAACATTCAGTACTTC.

This rearrangement joins TRBV29-1 to TRBJ2-3; D gene uncertain. Germline loops: CDR1 SQVTM, CDR2 ANQGSEA. Trimming took off 4 bases at V and 3 bases at J, with 11 bases between the two ends. This CDR3 is built from 13 residues. CDR3 nucleotides: TGCAGCGTTGTAGGCAGGCTAACAGATACGCAGTATTTT. It codes for CSVVGRLTDTQYF.

This clone showed up just once. This sequence joins TRBV28 and TRBJ1-5; D uncertain. Germline-derived CDR1 and CDR2 are MDHEN and SYDVKM. CDR3 length: 11 residues. V lost 3 bases and J 15 bases, leaving 12 bases between the germline ends. CDR3 bases: TGTGCCAGCAGTTTGGTCGGGATCCGGCATTTT. Encoded protein: CASSLVGIRHF.

The gene calls are TRBV11-3 and TRBJ2-2, with D perhaps TRBD1 (5 bases). CDR1 SGHNT and CDR2 YENEEA come from the germline V gene. The ends were cut back, 0 bases at V and 4 bases at J, with 15 bases in the middle. The CDR3 consists of 17 residues. CDR3 bases: TGTGCCAGCAGCTTAGATCCCCAGGGATTTACCACCGGGGAGCTGTTTTTT. This translates into CASSLDPQGFTTGELFF. Looking up the rest from reference TRBV11-3 and TRBJ2-2 gives the full variable domain: EAGVVQSPRYKIIEKKQPVAFWCNPISGHNTLYWYLQNLGQGPELLIRYENEEAVDDSQLPKDRFSAERLKGVDSTLKIQPAELGDSAVYLCASSLDPQGFTTGELFFGEGSRLTVL.

The chain is built from TRBV11-2 and TRBJ2-3; D unclear. CDR1 is SGHAT and CDR2 is FQNNGV in the germline V gene. Deletions cut 2 bases from V and 5 bases from J, with 14 bases between. This CDR3 comprises 15 residues. The CDR3 loop is CASSLKWFYGDTQYF. The CDR3 DNA reads as TGTGCCAGCAGCTTAAAATGGTTTTACGGAGATACGCAGTATTTT.